The 20 T cell receptor beta chains below were found in one sample sequenced in a study. TCRdb ran MiXCR on the 5' RACE reads and lists one entry per CDR3 protein. The repertoire holds about 10,000 distinct CDR3 sequences, around 52% seen once, with 9.5% to 15% in the top ten. Sequencing input: tumor-infiltrating naive CD4+ T cells sorted from the breast tumor. Subset of the sample: naive CD4+ T cells, CD4+CD45RA+CD25-. All receptors derive from a female donor with breast cancer.

In DNA form, the CDR3 reads TGCGCCAGCAGCTGGACGCAGGGGGATACGCAGTATTTT. This codes for CASSWTQGDTQYF. This rearrangement joins TRBV5-1 to TRBJ2-3; weak D call: TRBD1 (6 bases). Germline V gene data show CDR1 as SGHRS and CDR2 as YFSETQ. Trimming shortened V by 3 bases and J by 6 bases, and 11 bases separated the two germline ends. The CDR3 contains 13 residues.

In regard to this clonotype: One base away lies a much larger clone, so this may be a sequencing read error. V usage is TRBV29-1 and J usage is TRBJ2-7; possible D gene TRBD1, 5 bases. The length of the CDR3 is 11 residues. Germline CDR1 SQVTM, CDR2 ANQGSEA. The ends were cut back, 7 bases at V and 2 bases at J, with 9 bases in the middle. This CDR3 reads CSGSGTYEQYV. Here the CDR3 DNA reads TGCAGCGGGTCAGGGACCTACGAGCAGTACGTC.

This clonotype was counted a few times. The V and J genes are TRBV7-2 and TRBJ2-1; 13 nucleotides line up with TRBD2. The CDR3 spans 16 residues. The J segment lost 2 bases and the V segment lost 5 bases, leaving 3 bases of the junction unmatched. From germline, CDR1 is SGHTA and CDR2 FQGNSA. Here the CDR3 DNA reads TGTGCCAGCAGCCGACTAGCGGGAGGCGCCTACAATGAGCAGTTCTTC. Protein: CASSRLAGGAYNEQFF.

This rearrangement joins TRBV7-3 to TRBJ2-2; D is ambiguous. Between the trimmed V and J ends, which lost 0 bases and 4 bases, there was a span of 0 bases. The CDR3 has 12 residues. The germline V gene encodes CDR1 SGHTA and CDR2 FQGTGA. The CDR3 is CASSLTTGELFF. In DNA form, the CDR3 reads TGTGCCAGCAGCTTAACCACCGGGGAGCTGTTTTTT.

This clonotype was found a few times. The rearrangement links TRBV7-9 to TRBJ2-4; D unresolved. V was shortened by 3 bases and J by 4 bases, with 10 bases between the two germline ends. Germline-derived CDR1 and CDR2 are SEHNR and FQNEAQ (reference sequence). The CDR3 covers 14 residues. DNA of the CDR3: TGTGCCAGCAGCTTGGTGCTGCTGAAAAACATTCAGTACTTC. It encodes CASSLVLLKNIQYF.

The J gene is TRBJ1-1, the V gene TRBV12-3 or TRBV12-4; 8 positions agree with TRBD1. Losses at the gene ends were 6 bases for V and 4 bases for J; bases not matched to a gene: 4. The CDR3 is 13 amino acids. This CDR3 is CASRGTGGTEAFF. The CDR3 region has the DNA TGTGCCAGCAGAGGAACAGGGGGCACTGAAGCTTTCTTT.

This chain joins TRBV6-1 and TRBJ2-5; TRBD2 agrees at 9 bases. This CDR3 comprises 11 residues. Germline CDR1 reads MNHNS; CDR2 reads SASEGT. After removal of 9 bases from V and 7 bases from J, the junction contained 3 bases not matched to a gene. CDR3 coding DNA: TGTGCCAGTAGCGGGAGCCGGACCCAGTACTTC. Its protein is CASSGSRTQYF.

The chain has TRBV12-3 or TRBV12-4 and TRBJ2-5, with a possible D match to TRBD1 (6 bases). The V end was cut by 5 bases, the J end by 3 bases, with 13 bases between. This CDR3 spans 14 amino acids. The CDR3 coding sequence is TGTGCCAGCAGTAACCGGGACAAAAAAGAGACCCAGTACTTC. Translation gives CASSNRDKKETQYF.

To note about this clonotype: An end of the junction does not agree with germline; a read error may underlie this. The rearrangement joins TRBV6-5 to TRBJ1-6; no definite D call. The CDR3 consists of 17 residues. The germline gives CDR1 MNHEY, CDR2 SVGAGI. CDR3 loop: CASTVGRASHYSSPLHF. CDR3 DNA: TGTGCCAGCACCGTCGGGCGCGCTTCACATTATAGTTCACCCCTCCACTTT.

V usage is TRBV25-1 and J usage is TRBJ2-2; no firm D call. The germline CDR1 and CDR2 sequences are MGHDK and SYGVNS. The V gene lost 8 bases and the J gene lost 6 bases, with 10 bases spanning the gap. The CDR3 is 12 residues long. As DNA, the CDR3 is TGTGCCAGCGCCGTCGGTCCCGGGGAGCTGTTTTTT. Residues: CASAVGPGELFF.

This clonotype was seen a single time. Given a much more abundant clone one base away, this may be a read error. V gene TRBV12-3 or TRBV12-4 combines with J gene TRBJ1-1, with 11 bases fitting TRBD1. The CDR3 has 14 amino acids. CDR3 sequence: CASSVTGTGGAALF. The CDR3 coding sequence is TGTGCCAGCAGTGTAACCGGGACAGGGGGAGCAGCTCTCTTT.

This clonotype turned up a few times. This chain uses TRBV20-1 with TRBJ1-1; the D is unclear. The V end lost 3 bases, the J end lost 7 bases, and 9 bases lay between the germline ends. CDR3 length: 11 residues. Per the germline V gene, CDR1 is DFQATT and CDR2 is SNEGSKA (reference sequence). Here the CDR3 reads CSARGLSEAFF. DNA for the CDR3: TGCAGTGCTAGGGGGTTAAGTGAAGCTTTCTTT.

This sequence joins TRBV5-1 and TRBJ1-2; D uncertain. Trimming cost V 2 bases and J 3 bases, with 11 bases left between them. The germline CDR1 and CDR2 sequences are SGHRS and YFSETQ. The CDR3 is 14 residues long. CDR3 residues: CASSFEGFDYGYTF. CDR3 DNA sequence: TGCGCCAGCAGCTTCGAGGGTTTTGACTATGGCTACACCTTC.

Only a few counts were recorded for this clonotype. This sequence joins TRBV19 and TRBJ2-1, with D maybe TRBD2 (6 bases). The germline V gene encodes CDR1 LNHDA and CDR2 SQIVND (reference sequence). V shed 5 bases and J shed 7 bases, with 15 bases lying between them. CDR3 length: 14 amino acids. CDR3 nucleotide sequence: TGTGCCAGTAGTGCGGGATCCCGGAGGAATGAGCAGTTCTTC. Amino acids: CASSAGSRRNEQFF.

In its sample, this clonotype was seen a few times. The CDR3, as DNA: TGCGCCAGCAGCCAGGGACAGGGGCCCGGAGGCTACACCTTC. Translated: CASSQGQGPGGYTF. The V gene is TRBV4-3, the J gene TRBJ1-2; 10 positions match TRBD1. V trimming: 3 bases; J trimming: 8 bases; junction bases outside the gene matches: 6. The CDR3 runs 14 residues. The V gene's germline CDR1 is LGHNA and CDR2 YSLEER.

The rearrangement uses TRBV6-2 or TRBV6-3 and TRBJ1-1; no definite D call. This CDR3 comprises 11 residues. With 9 bases removed from V and 4 bases from J, the gap between germline ends came to 9 bases. Germline CDR1 and CDR2: MNHEY and SVGEGT. The CDR3 sequence is CASGSGTEAFF. Written as DNA, the CDR3 is TGTGCCAGTGGTTCGGGCACTGAAGCTTTCTTT.

The V call is TRBV6-5, the J call TRBJ2-1, with D perhaps matching TRBD1 (6 bases). CDR3 length equals 15 residues. V was shortened by 2 bases and J by 6 bases, with 14 bases between the two germline ends. Per germline, CDR1 MNHEY and CDR2 SVGAGI. For the CDR3, the DNA is TGTGCCAGCAGTTACCGCAATGCAGGGGTCAATGAGCAGTTCTTC. Translated: CASSYRNAGVNEQFF.

V is TRBV7-2 and J is TRBJ2-3, with 9 bases that match TRBD2. The germline gives CDR1 SGHTA, CDR2 FQGNSA. V was pared by 5 bases and J by 6 bases, with 6 bases of the junction left unmatched. The CDR3 is made up of 14 amino acids. CDR3: CASSPTSGRDTQYF. In nucleotides, the CDR3 is TGTGCCAGCAGCCCGACTAGCGGTCGGGATACGCAGTATTTT.

The sample holds a few counts of this clonotype. The V and J genes are TRBV18 and TRBJ2-1; 11 nucleotides line up with TRBD2. Trimming took 3 bases from V and 7 from J; bases not matched to a gene: 23. The germline gives CDR1 KGHSH, CDR2 LQKENI. This CDR3 has 21 amino acids. CDR3 bases: TGTGCCAGCTCACCTCAGATTCGACAGAGCCTTTTGACTAGCGGGGCTAATGAGCAGTTCTTC. Translating it yields CASSPQIRQSLLTSGANEQFF.

V is TRBV7-2 and J is TRBJ2-2, with 12 positions matching TRBD2. The ends lost 5 bases at V and 7 bases at J; junction bases unmatched: 11. The germline V gene encodes CDR1 SGHTA and CDR2 FQGNSA. This CDR3 contains 17 residues. The CDR3 nucleotides read TGTGCCAGCAGCACCACCAGACTAGCGGGAGTAAACGGGGAGCTGTTTTTT. This encodes CASSTTRLAGVNGELFF.